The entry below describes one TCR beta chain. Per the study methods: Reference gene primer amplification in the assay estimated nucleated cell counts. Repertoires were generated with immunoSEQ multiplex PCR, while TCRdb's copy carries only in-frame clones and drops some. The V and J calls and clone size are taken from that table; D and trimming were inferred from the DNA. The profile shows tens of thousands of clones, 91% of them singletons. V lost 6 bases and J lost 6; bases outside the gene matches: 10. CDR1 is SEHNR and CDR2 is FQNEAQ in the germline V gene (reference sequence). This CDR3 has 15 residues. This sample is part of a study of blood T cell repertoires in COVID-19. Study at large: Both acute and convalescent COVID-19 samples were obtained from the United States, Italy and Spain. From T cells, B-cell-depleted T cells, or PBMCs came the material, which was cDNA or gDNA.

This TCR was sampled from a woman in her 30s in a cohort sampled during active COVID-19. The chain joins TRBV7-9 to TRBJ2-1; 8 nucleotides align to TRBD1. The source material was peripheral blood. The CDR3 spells CASRRQGTEGNEQFF. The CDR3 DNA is TGTGCCAGCAGGAGACAGGGGACCGAGGGCAATGAGCAGTTCTTC.